Below are 16 T cell receptor beta chains sequenced from a single sample in a study of CDR3 diversity in severe acne. MiXCR, run by TCRdb on the PCR reads, gives a single entry per CDR3 protein. The sample contains roughly 81,000 distinct CDR3 sequences, roughly half of which appear only once. What was sequenced was blood. The receptors shown here come from a male donor in good health, serving as a control.

The J gene is TRBJ2-7, the V gene TRBV6-5; TRBD2 matches 13 bases. Trimming took 6 bases from V and 7 from J; bases not matched to a gene: 6. This CDR3 has 14 amino acids. Per germline, CDR1 MNHEY and CDR2 SVGAGI. This CDR3 reads CASSGLAGAREQYF. The DNA of the CDR3 is TGTGCCAGCAGCGGACTAGCGGGAGCTCGTGAGCAGTACTTC.

The chain links TRBV6-1 to TRBJ1-2, with 7 positions matching TRBD1. Trimming removed 1 base from V and 7 bases from J; junction bases left unmatched: 9. This CDR3 is 15 amino acids long. Germline V gives CDR1 MNHNS, CDR2 SASEGT. CDR3 bases: TGTGCCAGCAGTGAAGTGGTTACAGGGGTCGGTGGCTACACCTTC. Residues: CASSEVVTGVGGYTF.

By sample share, this clonotype is medium-sized. The chain couples TRBV12-3 or TRBV12-4 to TRBJ2-3, with no clear D. Trimming stripped 3 bases from V and 4 bases from J, with 5 bases between. The CDR3 totals 12 residues. The CDR3 sequence: CASSLSADTQYF. The CDR3 bases are TGTGCCAGCAGTTTGAGTGCAGATACGCAGTATTTT.

The J gene is TRBJ2-7, the V gene TRBV7-9; 10 nucleotides align to TRBD1. Per germline, CDR1 SEHNR and CDR2 FQNEAQ (reference sequence). Trimming took 5 bases from V and 5 from J; bases not matched to a gene: 6. CDR3 size: 14 residues. The chain's CDR3 is CASSPQGQGHEQYF. The DNA for the CDR3 is TGTGCCAGCAGCCCCCAGGGACAGGGGCACGAGCAGTACTTC.

By sample fraction, this clonotype is medium-sized. The chain uses TRBV10-3 and TRBJ1-1, with no clear D. The CDR3 covers 13 residues. Deletions cut 8 bases from V and 1 base from J, with 11 bases between. Germline values: CDR1 ENHRY, CDR2 SYGVKD. The CDR3 sequence is CAILRAENTEAFF. As DNA, the CDR3 is TGTGCCATCCTAAGGGCAGAGAACACTGAAGCTTTCTTT.

The rearrangement joins TRBV5-1 to TRBJ2-7; 11 nucleotides match TRBD1. Germline CDR1 SGHRS, CDR2 YFSETQ. J was trimmed by 0 bases and V by 4 bases; bases with no gene match: 3. CDR3 length: 15 amino acids. CDR3 in amino acids: CASSLGTGGSYEQYF. CDR3 nucleotides: TGCGCCAGCAGCCTTGGGACAGGGGGCTCCTACGAGCAGTACTTC.

The chain links TRBV9 to TRBJ2-7, with TRBD2 as a possible D gene (6 bases). The CDR3 contains 13 residues. In germline, CDR1 is SGDLS, CDR2 YYNGEE. The ends were cut back, 3 bases at V and 2 bases at J, with 9 bases in the middle. CDR3 sequence reads: CASSAGETYEQYF. The DNA of the CDR3 is TGTGCCAGCAGCGCGGGAGAGACCTACGAGCAGTACTTC.

This clonotype was detected only once. The junction does not match germline at one end; this may be a read error. The chain combines TRBV24-1 with TRBJ1-5, with 9 bases lining up with TRBD1. The germline CDR1 and CDR2 sequences are KGHDR and SFDVKD. The CDR3 covers 18 residues. The CDR3 spells CASSQYPRDRDNNQPQHF. The CDR3 nucleotides are TGCGCCAGCAGCCAGTACCCCCGGGACAGGGATAACAATCAGCCCCAGCATTTT.

CDR3: CASSPGTGKVNEQFF. CDR3 in DNA: TGTGCCAGCAGCCCCGGGACAGGGAAGGTGAATGAGCAGTTCTTC. This chain connects TRBV7-2 to TRBJ2-1, with 9 positions matching TRBD1. The germline V gene has CDR1 SGHTA and CDR2 FQGNSA. The CDR3 sequence is 15 residues long. After removal of 5 bases from V and 7 bases from J, the junction contained 9 bases not matched to a gene.

The J gene is TRBJ1-5, the V gene TRBV20-1, with D tentatively TRBD1 (5 bases). V lost 5 bases and J 7 bases, leaving 15 bases between the germline ends. Germline CDR1 DFQATT, CDR2 SNEGSKA (reference sequence). The CDR3 has 13 amino acids. The CDR3 DNA follows: TGCAGTGCTGGGGGGTCCGGAGAGCAGCCCCAGCATTTT. The encoded protein is CSAGGSGEQPQHF.

The chain joins TRBV4-1 to TRBJ2-3, with TRBD2 matching 10 bases. Germline CDR1 is MGHRA and CDR2 is YSYEKL. J was trimmed by 1 base and V by 1 base; bases with no gene match: 2. The CDR3 is 16 residues long. The CDR3, as DNA: TGCGCCAGCAGCCAAGTGCTAGCGGGAGGCACAGATACGCAGTATTTT. Amino acids: CASSQVLAGGTDTQYF.

The chain joins TRBV6-6 to TRBJ1-6, with D uncertain. The CDR3 loop spans 13 amino acids. Germline CDR1 MNHNY, CDR2 SVGAGI (reference sequence). The V gene lost 7 bases and the J gene lost 10 bases, with 14 bases spanning the gap. The CDR3 nucleotides read TGTGCCAGCATGGGTGGGGAGGGATCACCCCTCCACTTT. Its translation is CASMGGEGSPLHF.

The chain carries TRBV28 and TRBJ1-1, with D perhaps matching TRBD1 (5 bases). The CDR3 has 15 residues. Per the germline V gene, CDR1 is MDHEN and CDR2 is SYDVKM. V lost 6 bases and J lost 4, with 18 bases in between. The DNA for the CDR3 is TGTGCCAGCAGGGGACCGGGGGATCCAACCACTGAAGCTTTCTTT. Translating gives CASRGPGDPTTEAFF.

This clonotype has a count of ten or more. V usage is TRBV5-8 and J usage is TRBJ2-7; no clear D. Germline V CDR1 and CDR2: SGHTS, YDEGEE. The ends were cut back, 1 base at V and 6 bases at J, with 5 bases in the middle. CDR3 length: 11 amino acids. CDR3 region: CASSLSGEQYF. The CDR3 nucleotides read TGTGCCAGCAGCTTGTCCGGCGAGCAGTACTTC.

The chain joins TRBV2 to TRBJ1-2; the D is unclear. V was clipped by 6 bases and J by 8 bases, with 22 bases between them. CDR1 is SNHLY and CDR2 is FYNNEI in the germline V gene. The CDR3 is 15 amino acids. CDR3 DNA sequence: TGTGCCAGCAGCCAAGATGGCTTTGGCGGGTGGGGCTACACCTTC. This codes for CASSQDGFGGWGYTF.

The J gene is TRBJ1-5, the V gene TRBV7-2; D is unclear. The V end was cut by 1 base, the J end by 6 bases, with 10 bases between. CDR3 length: 14 amino acids. Germline CDR1 and CDR2: SGHTA and FQGNSA. This chain's CDR3 is CASSLGTGSQPQHF. In nucleotides, the CDR3 is TGTGCCAGCAGCTTAGGGACCGGGAGTCAGCCCCAGCATTTT.